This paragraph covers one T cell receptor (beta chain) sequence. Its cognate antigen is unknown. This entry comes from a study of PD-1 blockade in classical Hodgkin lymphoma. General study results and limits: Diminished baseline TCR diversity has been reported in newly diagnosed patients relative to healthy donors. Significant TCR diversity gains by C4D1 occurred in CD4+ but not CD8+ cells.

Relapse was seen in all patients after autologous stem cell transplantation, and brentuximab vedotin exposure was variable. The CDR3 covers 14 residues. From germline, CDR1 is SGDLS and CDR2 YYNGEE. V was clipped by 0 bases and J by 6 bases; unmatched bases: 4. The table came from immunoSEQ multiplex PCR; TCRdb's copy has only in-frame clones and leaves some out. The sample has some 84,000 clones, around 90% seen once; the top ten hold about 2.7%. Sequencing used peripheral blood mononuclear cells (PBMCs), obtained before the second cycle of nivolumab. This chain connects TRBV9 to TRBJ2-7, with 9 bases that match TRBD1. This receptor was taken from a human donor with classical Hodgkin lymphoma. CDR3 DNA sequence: TGTGCCAGCAGCGTAGGGGACAGGGTTCTCGAGCAGTACTTC. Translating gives CASSVGDRVLEQYF. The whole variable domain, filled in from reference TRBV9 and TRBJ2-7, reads DSGVTQTPKHLITATGQRVTLRCSPRSGDLSVYWYQQSLDQGLQFLIQYYNGEERAKGNILERFSAQQFPDLHSELNLSSLELGDSALYFCASSVGDRVLEQYFGPGTRLTVT.